These 30 T cell receptor beta chains were all obtained from the same sample, sequenced in a study of T-cell reconstitution after alpha-beta-depleted transplantation in children. Preparation of the TCRbeta library used unique molecular identifiers. TCRdb reprocessed the PCR reads via MiXCR and lists one record per CDR3 protein. Of about 210,000 distinct CDR3 sequences listed, approximately 19% are singletons. Specimen: PBMCs, mostly from graft donor cells, collected 360 days after TCRalphabeta/CD19-depleted stem cell transplant. The receptors originated from a male patient between 2 and 10 years old who had a stem cell transplant for acute lymphoblastic leukemia, so the T cells may come from the graft donor.

This clonotype has a handful of counts. The gene calls are TRBV7-8 and TRBJ1-4; TRBD1 agrees at 11 bases. V was clipped by 4 bases and J by 6 bases; unmatched bases: 4. CDR1 and CDR2 (germline): SGHVS, FQNEAQ. The CDR3 has 15 residues. DNA for the CDR3: TGTGCCAGCAGCTCCCGGGACAGGGGGGATGAAAAACTGTTTTTT. Translating it yields CASSSRDRGDEKLFF.

V is TRBV29-1 and J is TRBJ1-5; D is unresolved. Trimming left V 4 bases short and J 0 bases short, with 7 bases between. Germline CDR1 and CDR2: SQVTM and ANQGSEA. This CDR3 has 13 residues. CDR3 residues: CSVARDSNQPQHF. CDR3 nucleotides: TGCAGCGTTGCTAGGGATAGCAATCAGCCCCAGCATTTT.

This clonotype was seen a few times. V usage is TRBV4-3 and J usage is TRBJ2-1; a possible D gene is TRBD1 (5 bases). CDR1 is LGHNA, CDR2 YSLEER, per germline. The CDR3 is 14 residues long. V was shortened by 0 bases and J by 9 bases, with 12 bases between the two germline ends. CDR3 amino acids: CASSQEIGVGEQFF. In DNA form, the CDR3 reads TGCGCCAGCAGCCAAGAAATAGGGGTGGGTGAGCAGTTCTTC.

The chain combines TRBV4-3 with TRBJ1-1, with TRBD1 identical over 7 bases. The junction had 10 bases not matched to a gene; V was cut back by 0 bases and J by 0 bases. CDR1 LGHNA and CDR2 YSLEER come from the germline V gene. This CDR3 has 18 amino acids. This chain's CDR3 is CASSQDPDRVSVNTEAFF. For the CDR3, the DNA is TGCGCCAGCAGCCAAGACCCTGACAGGGTTTCGGTGAACACTGAAGCTTTCTTT.

This clonotype has at least ten counts. The rearrangement uses TRBV5-1 and TRBJ2-1; D is perhaps TRBD1 (6 bases). The CDR3 spans 12 residues. Deletions cut 2 bases from V and 7 bases from J, with 7 bases between. Per germline, CDR1 SGHRS and CDR2 YFSETQ. DNA for the CDR3: TGCGCCAGCAGCTTCCAGGGGAATGAGCAGTTCTTC. Its protein is CASSFQGNEQFF.

The chain combines TRBV6-1 with TRBJ2-3; TRBD2 agrees at 9 bases. The germline V gene has CDR1 MNHNS and CDR2 SASEGT. V shed 4 bases, J shed 1 base, and the junction held 3 bases outside the gene matches. The CDR3 has 15 amino acids. Written as DNA, the CDR3 is TGTGCCAGCAGTGCAGCGGGAGGCGGCACAGATACGCAGTATTTT. Its translation is CASSAAGGGTDTQYF.

There are a few counts of this clonotype. The V gene is TRBV7-2, the J gene TRBJ2-1; D possibly matches TRBD1 or TRBD2 (6 bases each). The CDR3 totals 16 residues. The germline CDR1 and CDR2 sequences are SGHTA and FQGNSA. The V end lost 2 bases, the J end lost 2 bases, and 13 bases lay between the germline ends. The CDR3 DNA reads TGTGCCAGCAGCTTAAGCCCCGGGGGCCCCTACAATGAGCAGTTCTTC. Protein sequence: CASSLSPGGPYNEQFF.

The chain joins TRBV6-1 to TRBJ1-2; 8 nucleotides line up with TRBD1. This CDR3 is 14 amino acids long. V was clipped by 5 bases and J by 7 bases; unmatched bases: 9. The V gene's germline CDR1 is MNHNS and CDR2 SASEGT. This CDR3 is CASSPGQDFGGYTF. The DNA of the CDR3 is TGTGCCAGCAGTCCGGGACAGGACTTCGGTGGCTACACCTTC.

The chain is built from TRBV6-1 and TRBJ2-4; D may correspond to TRBD1 or TRBD2 (5 bases each). The CDR3 is 16 amino acids. CDR1 and CDR2 from the germline V gene are MNHNS and SASEGT. V lost 5 bases to trimming and J lost 2 bases, with 16 bases between them. For the CDR3, the DNA is TGTGCCAGCAGTCCCGGGGCCATAATTACCAAAAACATTCAGTACTTC. Translated: CASSPGAIITKNIQYF.

This chain connects TRBV7-9 to TRBJ1-3; D might be TRBD1 (5 bases). This CDR3 is 16 amino acids long. CDR1 is SEHNR and CDR2 is FQNEAQ in the germline V gene (reference sequence). V lost 3 bases and J lost 2, with 14 bases in between. CDR3 nucleotides: TGTGCCAGCAGCTTTCACGAGGGGCCAACTGGAAACACCATATATTTT. Its translation: CASSFHEGPTGNTIYF.

The rearrangement uses TRBV29-1 and TRBJ2-2; 8 positions agree with TRBD1. The CDR3 is 14 amino acids. The germline V gene has CDR1 SQVTM and CDR2 ANQGSEA. With 3 bases clipped from V and 3 bases from J, the junction kept 3 bases outside the gene matches. The chain's CDR3 is CSVDGQGDTGELFF. The CDR3 nucleotides read TGCAGCGTTGACGGACAGGGTGACACCGGGGAGCTGTTTTTT.

This clonotype has ten or more counts. The chain joins TRBV29-1 to TRBJ2-1, with a tentative D call TRBD1 (6 bases). Looked up from germline, CDR1 is SQVTM and CDR2 is ANQGSEA. The V end lost 6 bases, the J end lost 15 bases, and 27 bases lay between the germline ends. The CDR3 runs to 14 residues. The CDR3, as DNA: TGCAGCGTCGATCGGATAAGACAGACAACAGGGTGGTTCTTC. Its translation is CSVDRIRQTTGWFF.

The chain recombines TRBV3-1 with TRBJ1-1, with 9 bases identical to TRBD1. Trimming removed 3 bases from V and 2 bases from J; junction bases left unmatched: 13. Germline assignment: CDR1 LGHDT and CDR2 YNNKEL (reference sequence). The CDR3 runs 18 residues. CDR3 sequence reads: CASSQVIRDREFNTEAFF. The CDR3 DNA is TGTGCCAGCAGCCAGGTAATCCGGGACAGGGAGTTTAACACTGAAGCTTTCTTT.

In this sample, this clonotype turned up many times. The chain has TRBV6-6 and TRBJ1-2; a weak D match, TRBD1 (6 bases). The CDR3 runs 13 residues. CDR1 MNHNY and CDR2 SVGAGI come from the germline V gene (reference sequence). Trimming stripped 0 bases from V and 4 bases from J, with 6 bases between. CDR3 residues: CASSYSTGYGYTF. In nucleotides, the CDR3 is TGTGCCAGCAGTTACTCGACAGGCTATGGCTACACCTTC.

V is TRBV29-1 and J is TRBJ1-2, with D possibly TRBD1 on 5 matching bases. V was shortened by 3 bases and J by 6 bases, with 8 bases between the two germline ends. Germline lookup yields CDR1 SQVTM and CDR2 ANQGSEA. The CDR3 spans 11 residues. The CDR3 DNA follows: TGCAGCGTTGAGAGCAGGGATGGCTACACCTTC. It specifies CSVESRDGYTF.

This clonotype was counted only a few times. This sequence joins TRBV7-9 and TRBJ2-7; 9 bases fit TRBD1. Per germline, CDR1 SEHNR and CDR2 FQNEAQ (reference sequence). V lost 0 bases and J lost 5; bases outside the gene matches: 5. The CDR3 loop spans 15 amino acids. For the CDR3, the DNA is TGTGCCAGCAGCTTAGCCGGGACAGGGTACGACGAGCAGTACTTC. This encodes CASSLAGTGYDEQYF.

In its sample, this clonotype was seen a few times. The chain has TRBV10-2 and TRBJ2-2, with D perhaps TRBD2 (6 bases). Germline CDR1 is WSHSY and CDR2 is SAAADI. Trimming took off 8 bases at V and 3 bases at J, with 13 bases between the two ends. The CDR3 contains 14 residues. The DNA for the CDR3 is TGCGCCAGCGGGTTACTAGCAGACACCGGGGAGCTGTTTTTT. Translated, it gives CASGLLADTGELFF.

This clonotype was counted at least ten times. The gene calls are TRBV5-1 and TRBJ2-2; D remains ambiguous. This CDR3 spans 12 amino acids. Germline lookup yields CDR1 SGHRS and CDR2 YFSETQ. Trimming removed 5 bases at V and 4 bases at J, with 6 bases between. CDR3 region: CASRVRTGELFF. CDR3 in DNA: TGCGCCAGCAGGGTACGCACCGGGGAGCTGTTTTTT.

The chain combines TRBV6-1 with TRBJ2-1; 13 bases fit TRBD2. The CDR3 consists of 15 residues. The J segment lost 6 bases and the V segment lost 5 bases, leaving 4 bases of the junction unmatched. The germline CDR1 and CDR2 sequences are MNHNS and SASEGT. The CDR3 loop is CASSKLAGGTNEQFF. DNA of the CDR3: TGTGCCAGCAGTAAACTAGCGGGGGGGACCAATGAGCAGTTCTTC.

This rearrangement joins TRBV20-1 to TRBJ2-1; 9 nucleotides agree with TRBD2. The CDR3 spans 16 residues. Germline V gene sequence: CDR1 DFQATT, CDR2 SNEGSKA (reference sequence). Losses at the gene ends were 0 bases for V and 9 bases for J; bases not matched to a gene: 12. The CDR3 sequence: CSAREDGGGGAFEQFF. For the CDR3, the DNA is TGCAGTGCTAGAGAAGACGGTGGCGGGGGGGCTTTTGAGCAGTTCTTC.

The chain is built from TRBV6-1 and TRBJ2-2; D is perhaps TRBD1 or TRBD2 (5 bases each). Trimming took 9 bases from V and 1 from J, leaving 15 bases between them. Per the germline V gene, CDR1 is MNHNS and CDR2 is SASEGT. The CDR3 runs 15 residues. CDR3 residues: CASYGTPKNTGELFF. The CDR3 region has the DNA TGTGCCAGTTACGGGACGCCTAAGAACACCGGGGAGCTGTTTTTT.

The gene calls are TRBV7-2 and TRBJ2-5, with D maybe TRBD2 (6 bases). Trimming pared 0 bases from V and 1 base from J, leaving 9 bases between. Per the germline V gene, CDR1 is SGHTA and CDR2 is FQGNSA. The CDR3 runs 15 residues. The chain's CDR3 is CASSLAFSGQETQYF. The CDR3 nucleotides read TGTGCCAGCAGCTTAGCGTTTAGCGGCCAAGAGACCCAGTACTTC.

This clonotype was counted a few times. V gene TRBV2 combines with J gene TRBJ2-3; D gene unclear. Trimming took 1 base from V and 6 from J, leaving 11 bases between them. The length of the CDR3 is 14 residues. Germline values: CDR1 SNHLY, CDR2 FYNNEI. CDR3 amino acids: CASSEDGREDTQYF. The CDR3 DNA follows: TGTGCCAGCAGTGAAGACGGACGCGAGGATACGCAGTATTTT.

This clonotype turned up a few times. The rearrangement joins TRBV7-9 to TRBJ2-5, with D hard to call. The V end lost 6 bases, the J end lost 5 bases, and 16 bases lay between the germline ends. CDR3 size: 14 residues. The germline V gene has CDR1 SEHNR and CDR2 FQNEAQ (reference sequence). For the CDR3, the DNA is TGTGCCAGCAGTACGAGCGTGGGGATGGAGACCCAGTACTTC. Amino acids: CASSTSVGMETQYF. The full variable domain, with the rest looked up from reference TRBV7-9 and TRBJ2-5, is DTGVSQNPRHKITKRGQNVTFRCDPISEHNRLYWYRQTLGQGPEFLTYFQNEAQLEKSRLLSDRFSAERPKGSFSTLEIQRTEQGDSAMYLCASSTSVGMETQYFGPGTRLLVL.

V usage is TRBV6-2 or TRBV6-3 and J usage is TRBJ2-2; D remains unclear. Germline CDR1 and CDR2: MNHEY and SVGEGT. The V and J ends lost 4 bases and 2 bases respectively, with 11 bases between them. This CDR3 region has 15 residues. The CDR3 region is CASSWKRSNTGELFF. CDR3 sequence (DNA): TGTGCCAGCAGTTGGAAAAGATCTAACACCGGGGAGCTGTTTTTT.

The chain joins TRBV27 to TRBJ2-5, with 7 nucleotides matching TRBD2. The V gene's germline CDR1 is MNHEY and CDR2 SMNVEV (reference sequence). With 3 bases clipped from V and 5 bases from J, the junction kept 9 bases outside the gene matches. The CDR3 extends over 15 amino acids. The CDR3 is CASSFSSGVTETQYF. CDR3 coding DNA: TGTGCCAGCAGTTTTAGCAGCGGGGTGACGGAGACCCAGTACTTC.

The sample holds many counts of this clonotype. This rearrangement joins TRBV5-1 to TRBJ2-2, with D possibly matching TRBD1 (5 bases). There are 15 residues in the CDR3. Trimming removed 2 bases at V and 4 bases at J, with 12 bases between. From germline, CDR1 is SGHRS and CDR2 YFSETQ. The CDR3 loop reads CASSFNRQGTGELFF. In DNA form, the CDR3 reads TGCGCCAGCAGCTTTAACCGGCAGGGCACCGGGGAGCTGTTTTTT.

The V gene is TRBV6-6, the J gene TRBJ1-1; D gene ambiguous. The V gene lost 6 bases and the J gene lost 7 bases, with 6 bases spanning the gap. From germline, CDR1 is MNHNY and CDR2 SVGAGI (reference sequence). The CDR3 is made up of 10 amino acids. The CDR3 protein is CASRDYEAFF. DNA for the CDR3: TGTGCCAGCAGAGACTATGAAGCTTTCTTT.

This CDR3 is CASSYWLYGAGQSQETQYF. The CDR3 nucleotides read TGTGCCAGCAGCTACTGGTTGTATGGTGCCGGACAGTCCCAAGAGACCCAGTACTTC. The chain couples TRBV5-6 to TRBJ2-5; a possible D gene is TRBD1 (6 bases). This CDR3 has 19 residues. CDR1 and CDR2 (germline): SGHDT, YYEEEE. The V and J ends lost 3 bases and 1 base respectively, with 25 bases between them.

The V call is TRBV27, the J call TRBJ1-2, with TRBD1 as a possible D gene (5 bases). V was cut by 5 bases and J by 1 base, with 11 bases left in between. CDR3 size: 14 residues. Germline V lookup: CDR1 MNHEY, CDR2 SMNVEV (reference sequence). The CDR3 reads CASSPGRSNYGYTF. In nucleotides, the CDR3 is TGTGCCAGCAGTCCGGGACGTAGTAACTATGGCTACACCTTC.